These 13 T cell receptor beta chains were sequenced from one sample in a study of blood T cell repertoires in COVID-19. Profiling relied on immunoSEQ multiplex PCR, and the TCRdb table lists in-frame clones only, not all of them. The sample lists approximately 260,000 clones, around 85% occurring once. Sequencing was performed on peripheral blood. The receptors derive from a woman of 80 years or more with acute or convalescent COVID-19.

J is TRBJ2-1 and V is TRBV5-4; 11 positions agree with TRBD2. The CDR3 extends over 18 amino acids. Germline CDR1 and CDR2: SGHNT and YYREEE (reference sequence). With V trimmed by 0 bases and J by 3 bases, 8 bases remained unmatched. CDR3 amino acids: CASSLAETSGAFYNEQFF. The CDR3, as DNA: TGTGCCAGCAGCTTGGCCGAGACTAGCGGGGCTTTCTACAATGAGCAGTTCTTC.

This CDR3 is CASRETQGVAQFF. The DNA of the CDR3 is TGTGCCAGCAGGGAGACTCAGGGGGTGGCGCAGTTCTTC. The chain carries TRBV6-6 and TRBJ2-1; 7 nucleotides align to TRBD1. This CDR3 spans 13 amino acids. CDR1 and CDR2 from the germline V gene are MNHNY and SVGAGI (reference sequence). V lost 6 bases and J lost 12; bases outside the gene matches: 11.

V gene TRBV3-1 (or the pseudogene TRBV3-2) combines with J gene TRBJ2-7, with 12 bases matching TRBD2. Trimming removed 5 bases from V and 3 bases from J; junction bases left unmatched: 2. Germline values: CDR1 LGHDT, CDR2 YNNKEL (reference sequence). The CDR3 spans 14 residues. The CDR3 protein is CASSAGLAGYEQYF. In nucleotides, the CDR3 is TGTGCCAGCAGCGCGGGACTAGCGGGCTACGAGCAGTACTTC.

V and J are TRBV9 and TRBJ1-2, with D maybe TRBD1 (5 bases). This CDR3 has 14 amino acids. The ends were cut back, 10 bases at V and 0 bases at J, with 16 bases in the middle. Germline assignment: CDR1 SGDLS and CDR2 YYNGEE. The CDR3 here is CAAKGAGPNYGYTF. The DNA of the CDR3 is TGTGCCGCCAAAGGGGCAGGCCCTAACTATGGCTACACCTTC.

This chain links TRBV7-9 with TRBJ1-2, with 8 positions matching TRBD1. Unmatched junction bases numbered 6, after V lost 4 bases and J lost 5 bases. Germline CDR1 is SEHNR and CDR2 is FQNEAQ (reference sequence). The CDR3 is 14 residues long. The CDR3 here is CASSSLDRGYGYTF. CDR3 DNA sequence: TGTGCCAGCAGCTCCCTAGACAGGGGATATGGCTACACCTTC.

This clone has at least ten counts. This chain's CDR3 is CASSESGGLGTEAFF. CDR3 DNA sequence: TGCGCCAGCAGTGAGTCTGGGGGCCTAGGCACTGAAGCTTTCTTT. The chain recombines TRBV10-1 with TRBJ1-1; the D gene is possibly TRBD1 (6 bases). With 0 bases removed from V and 4 bases from J, the gap between germline ends came to 12 bases. The CDR3 length is 15 residues. Germline loops: CDR1 WNHNN, CDR2 SYGVQD (reference sequence).

V gene TRBV6-1 combines with J gene TRBJ2-2; 11 bases line up with TRBD2. Per the germline V gene, CDR1 is MNHNS and CDR2 is SASEGT. This CDR3 has 17 amino acids. Trimming cost V 0 bases and J 5 bases; bases outside gene matches: 5. CDR3 protein: CASSEARASGGTGELFF. The CDR3 nucleotides are TGTGCCAGCAGTGAAGCGAGGGCTAGCGGGGGGACCGGGGAGCTGTTTTTT.

This chain uses TRBV5-1 with TRBJ1-2; 7 bases are shared with TRBD1. Trimming cost V 4 bases and J 0 bases; bases outside gene matches: 12. In germline, CDR1 is SGHRS, CDR2 YFSETQ. The CDR3 length is 17 residues. The CDR3 loop is CASSAVGTARPNYGYTF. In DNA form, the CDR3 reads TGCGCCAGCAGCGCAGTTGGGACAGCGAGACCTAACTATGGCTACACCTTC.

CDR3: CASSPPPGFEQYF. DNA of the CDR3: TGTGCCAGCTCACCCCCCCCAGGGTTCGAGCAGTACTTC. This chain connects TRBV18 to TRBJ2-7, with D possibly matching TRBD1 (5 bases). Germline assignment: CDR1 KGHSH and CDR2 LQKENI. V lost 3 bases, J lost 6 bases, and 12 bases lay in between. The CDR3 has 13 residues.

CDR3 bases: TGTGCCAGCAGCGTGGACCAGCGAGGGGAAAAACTGTTTTTT. It specifies CASSVDQRGEKLFF. The V gene is TRBV9, the J gene TRBJ1-4; D ambiguous. V lost 2 bases and J 8 bases, leaving 13 bases between the germline ends. Per the germline V gene, CDR1 is SGDLS and CDR2 is YYNGEE. The CDR3 loop spans 14 amino acids.

CDR3 residues: CASRQGISNQPQHF. The CDR3 coding sequence is TGTGCCAGCAGGCAGGGAATAAGCAATCAGCCCCAGCATTTT. The chain employs TRBV2 and TRBJ1-5, with D maybe TRBD1 (5 bases). Per the germline V gene, CDR1 is SNHLY and CDR2 is FYNNEI. The CDR3 is 14 amino acids. Trimming cost V 6 bases and J 1 base, with 10 bases left between them.

The chain recombines TRBV19 with TRBJ1-5; 9 nucleotides line up with TRBD1. This CDR3 has 14 residues. Germline V gives CDR1 LNHDA, CDR2 SQIVND (reference sequence). The ends lost 7 bases at V and 6 bases at J; junction bases unmatched: 7. This CDR3 is CASNLQGAGQPQHF. The CDR3 region has the DNA TGTGCCAGTAACCTACAGGGGGCCGGTCAGCCCCAGCATTTT.

The V and J genes are TRBV7-3 and TRBJ2-5; the match to TRBD2 covers 9 bases. This CDR3 is built from 16 residues. Looked up from germline, CDR1 is SGHTA and CDR2 is FQGTGA. Trimming took 0 bases from V and 4 from J; bases not matched to a gene: 6. CDR3 nucleotides: TGTGCCAGCAGCTTAACTGCGGGGGGGCCTGGAGAGACCCAGTACTTC. Translating it yields CASSLTAGGPGETQYF. The whole variable domain, remainder taken from reference TRBV7-3 and TRBJ2-5, is GAGVSQTPSNKVTEKGKYVELRCDPISGHTALYWYRQSLGQGPEFLIYFQGTGAADDSGLPNDRFFAVRPEGSVSTLKIQRTERGDSAVYLCASSLTAGGPGETQYFGPGTRLLVL.